These T cell receptor beta chains were read from a single sample in a study of cytomegalovirus exposure and HLA in healthy donors. Data came from immunoSEQ multiplex PCR; TCRdb stores just in-frame clones and leaves some out. This table holds hundreds of thousands of clones, under 80% found once. Sequenced: PBMCs. These receptors were taken from a woman aged 25 to 39 in good health and CMV-seronegative. Each CDR3 is given with its conserved first and last residue. Each record gives: V gene, J gene, clone size, D gene, CDR3 protein, CDR3 DNA. The D gene is left open where the match is weak. Size is omitted from some rows. Given values are once, few, many or a class for expanded clones.

TRBV11-2	TRBJ2-7	-	-	CASSLDPRGSSSYEQYF	TGTGCCAGCAGCTTAGACCCTCGGGGTTCGAGCTCCTACGAGCAGTACTTC
TRBV15	TRBJ2-1	once	TRBD2	CATSSGTSGRVDNEQFF	TGTGCCACCAGCAGCGGGACTAGCGGGAGGGTGGACAATGAGCAGTTCTTC
TRBV6-6	TRBJ1-1	-	-	CASSVNTEAFF	TGTGCCAGCAGCGTGAACACTGAAGCTTTCTTT
TRBV28	TRBJ2-1	-	-	CASRLTIYNEQFF	TGTGCCAGCAGGTTAACAATATACAATGAGCAGTTCTTC
TRBV5-4	TRBJ2-3	few	-	CASSLTGPDTQYF	TGTGCCAGCAGCTTGACAGGACCAGATACGCAGTATTTT
TRBV29-1	TRBJ1-5	-	-	CSVGGSLYQPQHF	TGCAGCGTAGGGGGATCCCTTTATCAGCCCCAGCATTTT
TRBV11-3	TRBJ2-1	-	-	CASSLETGRRSYNEQFF	TGTGCCAGCAGCTTAGAAACAGGGAGACGTTCCTACAATGAGCAGTTCTTC
TRBV6-6	TRBJ1-5	-	TRBD1	CAITKAGGASQHF	TGTGCGATCACTAAGGCAGGGGGCGCATCCCAGCATTTT
TRBV11-3	TRBJ1-1	-	-	CASSLRGDTEAFF	TGTGCCAGCAGCTTACGGGGGGACACTGAGGCTTTCTTT
TRBV30	TRBJ2-2	-	-	CAWSVRRVNTHTGELFF	TGTGCCTGGAGTGTACGCAGGGTTAATACGCACACCGGGGAGCTGTTTTTT
TRBV7-3	TRBJ1-1	few	TRBD1	CASSMAGGGTEAFF	TGTGCCAGCAGCATGGCAGGGGGTGGCACTGAAGCTTTCTTT
TRBV6-5	TRBJ1-2	-	-	CASSSGQINGYTF	TGTGCCAGCAGTTCTGGACAGATTAATGGCTACACCTTC
TRBV6-1	TRBJ2-7	once	TRBD2	CASRGTSGRNHEQYF	TGTGCCAGCAGAGGGACTAGCGGGAGGAACCACGAGCAGTACTTC
TRBV18	TRBJ1-3	-	-	CASSPLGQRVSSGNTIYF	TGTGCCAGCTCACCGCTGGGGCAGAGAGTCAGCTCTGGAAACACCATATATTTT
TRBV5-1	TRBJ1-3	-	TRBD1	CASSVEGAEGNTIYF	TGCGCCAGCAGCGTCGAGGGGGCTGAAGGAAACACCATATATTTT
TRBV6-1	TRBJ1-3	few	-	CASGRGHSGNTIYF	TGTGCCAGCGGCCGGGGTCACTCTGGAAACACCATATATTTT
TRBV7-2	TRBJ2-7	-	TRBD2	CASSSTSGSYEQYF	TGTGCCAGCAGTTCGACTAGCGGGTCCTACGAGCAGTACTTC
TRBV6-6	TRBJ1-2	-	TRBD1	CASSYGTGVGYGYTF	TGTGCCAGCAGTTACGGAACAGGGGTGGGCTATGGCTACACCTTC
TRBV5-1	TRBJ1-1	-	-	CASSPEGVLNTEAFF	TGCGCCAGCAGCCCGGAGGGTGTTTTGAACACTGAAGCTTTCTTT
TRBV6-1	TRBJ2-7	few	TRBD1	CASSEPGQSYEQYF	TGTGCCAGCAGTGAACCGGGACAGTCGTACGAGCAGTACTTC
TRBV15	TRBJ1-5	few	TRBD1	CATSRPTGGNPFSNQPQHF	TGTGCCACCAGCAGACCGACAGGGGGGAATCCCTTTAGCAATCAGCCCCAGCATTTT
TRBV7-9	TRBJ2-1	-	-	CASSKQGNNEQFF	TGTGCCAGCAGCAAACAGGGAAACAATGAGCAGTTCTTC
TRBV9	TRBJ1-2	-	-	CASSPMPLIRESLPNYGYTF	TGTGCCAGCAGCCCAATGCCCCTCATCAGGGAAAGCCTTCCTAACTATGGCTACACCTTC
TRBV6-6	TRBJ2-3	few	TRBD2	CASSYPSSGGTDTQYF	TGTGCCAGCAGTTACCCAAGTAGCGGGGGCACAGATACGCAGTATTTT
TRBV5-4	TRBJ2-3	-	-	CASSSGTPRDTQYF	TGTGCCAGCAGCTCCGGGACACCCCGAGATACGCAGTATTTT
TRBV10-3	TRBJ2-2	-	TRBD1	CAISEFDRGRTGELFF	TGTGCCATCAGTGAGTTTGACAGGGGACGAACCGGGGAGCTGTTTTTT
TRBV7-6	TRBJ1-1	few	-	CASSLSREAFF	TGTGCCAGCAGCTTGTCCAGGGAAGCTTTCTTT
TRBV4-1	TRBJ2-5	-	-	CASSPAGAGETQYF	TGCGCCAGCAGCCCGGCGGGGGCGGGAGAGACCCAGTACTTC
TRBV27	TRBJ1-2	-	-	CASSLYGGAGYGYTF	TGTGCCAGCAGTTTATATGGGGGCGCAGGCTATGGCTACACCTTC
TRBV10-2	TRBJ1-6	-	-	CASKQPYNSPLHF	TGCGCCAGCAAACAGCCGTATAATTCACCCCTCCACTTT
TRBV7-2	TRBJ1-2	-	-	CASSKGREEGFVYGYTF	TGTGCCAGCAGCAAAGGCAGGGAGGAAGGGTTTGTCTATGGCTACACCTTC
TRBV14	TRBJ1-2	-	-	CASSQVGDTTGYTF	TGTGCCAGCAGCCAAGTTGGGGACACAACGGGCTACACCTTC
TRBV7-6	TRBJ1-2	-	-	CASSPREGYGYTF	TGTGCCAGCAGCCCACGGGAGGGGTATGGCTACACCTTC
TRBV20-1	TRBJ2-1	-	-	CSRESGNEQFF	TGCAGCCGGGAGTCGGGTAATGAGCAGTTCTTC
TRBV13	TRBJ2-5	few	TRBD1	CASSSTTGGKETQYF	TGTGCCAGCAGCTCCACGACAGGGGGCAAAGAGACCCAGTACTTC
TRBV7-9	TRBJ2-1	-	TRBD2	CSSSLSASGGNEQFF	TGTTCCAGCAGCTTAAGTGCTAGCGGAGGGAATGAGCAGTTCTTC
TRBV30	TRBJ1-1	once	-	CAWSPRAGGVTEAFF	TGTGCCTGGAGCCCCCGAGCGGGGGGGGTCACTGAAGCTTTCTTT
TRBV27	TRBJ2-7	-	-	CASSASLAVVSYEQYF	TGTGCCAGCAGTGCAAGCTTAGCGGTCGTTTCCTACGAGCAGTACTTC
TRBV27	TRBJ2-7	-	-	CASSLGGEQYF	TGTGCCAGCAGTTTGGGCGGGGAGCAGTACTTC
TRBV4-1	TRBJ2-7	-	-	CASSQTTGATFYEQYF	TGCGCCAGCAGCCAAACCACCGGTGCCACCTTTTACGAGCAGTACTTC
TRBV29-1	TRBJ2-3	-	TRBD2	CSVEKGGSGTDTQYF	TGCAGCGTTGAAAAGGGCGGGAGTGGAACAGATACGCAGTATTTT
TRBV15	TRBJ1-3	-	-	CATSPGGVGNTIYF	TGTGCCACCAGCCCTGGAGGCGTTGGAAACACCATATATTTT
TRBV14	TRBJ2-7	-	-	CASSQERSYEQYF	TGTGCCAGCAGCCAAGAGAGGAGCTACGAGCAGTACTTC
TRBV7-9	TRBJ1-2	-	-	CSSSLWSGDGYTF	TGTTCCAGCAGCTTATGGTCAGGGGACGGCTACACCTTC
TRBV4-1	TRBJ1-3	-	-	CASSQDPSSGNTIYF	TGCGCCAGCAGCCAAGATCCGAGCTCTGGAAACACCATATATTTT
TRBV7-8	TRBJ2-7	-	TRBD1	CASSPRDRGRYEQYF	TGTGCCAGCAGCCCGAGGGACAGGGGGCGGTACGAGCAGTACTTC